This T cell receptor (beta chain) was retrieved from a study of shared T cell receptors in the human thymus. Produced via immunoSEQ multiplex PCR; TCRdb's table is partial and in-frame only. The sample yields just under 550,000 clones, more than 75% seen once. The V gene's germline CDR1 is SGHNT and CDR2 YYREEE (reference sequence). The V end lost 0 bases, the J end lost 3 bases, and 6 bases lay between the germline ends. The CDR3 runs to 13 residues. These same records also appear under a second study, on human thymus T cells.

The receptor was isolated from a boy under two years old with a congenital heart defect. The material sequenced was thymocytes. The chain joins TRBV5-4 to TRBJ1-2, with TRBD1 as a possible D gene (6 bases). The CDR3 loop is CASSLEGDYGYTF. CDR3 coding DNA: TGTGCCAGCAGCTTGGAGGGGGACTATGGCTACACCTTC.